Sequencing of this T cell receptor (beta chain) was carried out in a study of naive and memory T cell subsets. This clonotype was picked up a small number of times. A UMI-containing oligonucleotide was joined by 3' ligation to the TCR cDNA template. Adult healthy volunteers gave 2.5 ml peripheral blood for whole-blood RNA. Input was roughly 1 to 1000 ng of DNase-treated total RNA without cell sorting. Amplification of ligated cDNA took four PCR rounds with SP2 and nested alpha and beta constant primers. TCRdb processed the UMI-ligation and nested PCR reads anew with MiXCR; each CDR3 protein has one entry. The table lists about 26,000 distinct CDR3 sequences, roughly 5.4% of them singletons. The CDR3 has 12 amino acids. With 7 bases clipped from V and 0 bases from J, the junction kept 2 bases outside the gene matches. Germline V lookup: CDR1 SQVTM, CDR2 ANQGSEA.

The sequenced material came from blood. The gene calls are TRBV29-1 and TRBJ2-7, with TRBD2 identical over 8 bases. The receptor was isolated from an adult in good health. The CDR3 sequence: CSGTSGSYEQYF. CDR3 bases: TGCAGCGGAACTAGCGGCTCCTACGAGCAGTACTTC.